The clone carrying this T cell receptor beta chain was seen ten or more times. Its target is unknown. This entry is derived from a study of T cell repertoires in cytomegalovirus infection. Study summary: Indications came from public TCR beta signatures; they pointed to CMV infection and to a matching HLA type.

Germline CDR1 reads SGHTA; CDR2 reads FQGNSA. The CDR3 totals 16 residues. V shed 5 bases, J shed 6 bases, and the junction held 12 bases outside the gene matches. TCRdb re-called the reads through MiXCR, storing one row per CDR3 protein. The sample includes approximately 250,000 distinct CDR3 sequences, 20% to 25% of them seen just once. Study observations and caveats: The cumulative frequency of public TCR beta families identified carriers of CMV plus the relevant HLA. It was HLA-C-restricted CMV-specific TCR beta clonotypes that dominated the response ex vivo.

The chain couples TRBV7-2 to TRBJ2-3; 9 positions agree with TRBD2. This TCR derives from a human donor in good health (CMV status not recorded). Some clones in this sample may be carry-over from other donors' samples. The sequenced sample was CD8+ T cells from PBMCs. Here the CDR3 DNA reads TGTGCCAGCAGCCCTCGGTGGGCTAGCGGGGTCGATACGCAGTATTTT. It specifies CASSPRWASGVDTQYF.